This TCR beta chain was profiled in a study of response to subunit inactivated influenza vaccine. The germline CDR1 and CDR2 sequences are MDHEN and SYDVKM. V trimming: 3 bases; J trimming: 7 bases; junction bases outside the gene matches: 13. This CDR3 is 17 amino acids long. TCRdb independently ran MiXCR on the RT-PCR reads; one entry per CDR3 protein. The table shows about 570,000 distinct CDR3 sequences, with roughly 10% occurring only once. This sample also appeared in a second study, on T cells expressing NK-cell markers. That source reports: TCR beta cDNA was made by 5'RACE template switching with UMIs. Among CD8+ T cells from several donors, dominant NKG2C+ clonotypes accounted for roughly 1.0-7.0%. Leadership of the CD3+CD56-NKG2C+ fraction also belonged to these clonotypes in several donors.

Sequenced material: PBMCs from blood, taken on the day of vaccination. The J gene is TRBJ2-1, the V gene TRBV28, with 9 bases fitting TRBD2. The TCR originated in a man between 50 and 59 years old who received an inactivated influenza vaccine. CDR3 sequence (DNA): TGTGCCAGCAGTTTCCCCCCTTTGGCGGGGGGGCTTAATGAGCAGTTCTTC. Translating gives CASSFPPLAGGLNEQFF.